These 27 T cell receptor beta chains were all obtained from the same sample, sequenced in a study of cytomegalovirus exposure and HLA in healthy donors. Amplification used 60 Vbeta primers and 13 Jbeta primers. TCRdb's table, derived via immunoSEQ multiplex PCR, lists solely in-frame clones and lacks some. The sample lists about 160,000 clones, about 80% occurring once. The sequencing input was PBMCs. The receptors here all came from a man aged 45-60 years in good health and CMV-seropositive.

The chain links TRBV6-1 to TRBJ2-5, with D perhaps matching TRBD2 (5 bases). Germline V gene lookup returns CDR1 MNHNS and CDR2 SASEGT. Trimming stripped 7 bases from V and 5 bases from J, with 8 bases between. The CDR3 runs to 11 residues. This chain's CDR3 is CASMPGETQYF. The CDR3 coding sequence is TGTGCCAGCATGCCGGGGGAGACCCAGTACTTC.

The chain employs TRBV5-1 and TRBJ1-1, with D hard to call. Trimming stripped 1 base from V and 6 bases from J, with 13 bases between. The CDR3 totals 14 residues. CDR1 SGHRS and CDR2 YFSETQ come from the germline V gene. The CDR3: CASSLFAMASEAFF. CDR3 coding DNA: TGCGCCAGCAGCTTGTTTGCCATGGCTTCTGAAGCTTTCTTT. Using reference TRBV5-1 and TRBJ1-1 for the parts outside the CDR3, the full variable domain is KAGVTQTPRYLIKTRGQQVTLSCSPISGHRSVSWYQQTPGQGLQFLFEYFSETQRNKGNFPGRFSGRQFSNSRSEMNVSTLELGDSALYLCASSLFAMASEAFFGQGTRLTVV.

This clone came up a few times. The chain uses TRBV27 and TRBJ2-3; 8 nucleotides line up with TRBD1. The CDR3 sequence is 13 residues long. The ends lost 6 bases at V and 1 base at J; junction bases unmatched: 0. The V gene's germline CDR1 is MNHEY and CDR2 SMNVEV (reference sequence). CDR3 coding DNA: TGTGCCAGCAGGACAGGGGGCACAGATACGCAGTATTTT. This codes for CASRTGGTDTQYF.

A word on this clone: Other DNA sequences in the same sample also yield this CDR3. V is TRBV19 and J is TRBJ2-5, with D possibly being TRBD1 (5 bases). The V end lost 1 base, the J end lost 5 bases, and 8 bases lay between the germline ends. CDR1 LNHDA and CDR2 SQIVND come from the germline V gene (reference sequence). The CDR3 length is 13 residues. The CDR3 region has the DNA TGTGCCAGTAGTATAGGGGGCGGTGAGACCCAGTACTTC. It translates to CASSIGGGETQYF.

The chain couples TRBV15 to TRBJ1-1; 8 bases align to TRBD1. The V gene end was trimmed by 1 base and the J gene end by 5 bases; junction bases not matched to a gene: 6. Germline lookup yields CDR1 LNHNV and CDR2 YYDKDF (reference sequence). CDR3 size: 15 residues. DNA of the CDR3: TGTGCCACCAGCAGAGCCCCGACAGGGGAGACTGAAGCTTTCTTT. Residues: CATSRAPTGETEAFF.

V usage is TRBV10-1 and J usage is TRBJ2-3; 10 bases line up with TRBD2. The J segment lost 4 bases and the V segment lost 4 bases, leaving 5 bases of the junction unmatched. This CDR3 has 15 residues. Germline CDR1 reads WNHNN; CDR2 reads SYGVQD (reference sequence). The CDR3 region is CASSGASGGADTQYF. The CDR3 coding sequence is TGCGCCAGCAGTGGGGCTAGCGGGGGCGCAGATACGCAGTATTTT.

The table lists this clone with a count of one. V gene TRBV7-6 combines with J gene TRBJ1-2, with TRBD1 matching 7 bases. The CDR3 spans 14 residues. Germline CDR1 SGHVS, CDR2 FNYEAQ. J was trimmed by 7 bases and V by 4 bases; bases with no gene match: 9. Here the CDR3 reads CASSSMTGFTGYTF. The CDR3 DNA follows: TGTGCCAGCAGCTCAATGACAGGGTTCACTGGCTACACCTTC.

The sample holds a few counts of this clone. The CDR3, as DNA: TGTGCCAGCAGCCCGCCGACAGGGAACTATGGCTACACCTTC. Translation: CASSPPTGNYGYTF. The rearrangement joins TRBV7-9 to TRBJ1-2, with 7 bases fitting TRBD1. Unmatched junction bases numbered 5, after V lost 5 bases and J lost 2 bases. Per the germline V gene, CDR1 is SEHNR and CDR2 is FQNEAQ (reference sequence). This CDR3 contains 14 residues.

V is TRBV10-3 and J is TRBJ2-3, with 10 bases aligning to TRBD2. The trim removed 4 bases at V and 5 bases at J, leaving 12 bases unmatched. Germline CDR1 ENHRY, CDR2 SYGVKD. The CDR3 spans 17 residues. Written as DNA, the CDR3 is TGTGCCATCAGTGTTACATTAGCGGGGGGTTCGGAAGATACGCAGTATTTT. This sequence encodes CAISVTLAGGSEDTQYF.

The count of this clone is one. The chain links TRBV12-5 to TRBJ1-1; 7 bases align to TRBD1. Trimming at V came to 4 bases and at J to 0 bases, leaving 5 bases not matched to a gene. Germline V lookup: CDR1 LGHNT, CDR2 FRNRAP. The CDR3 is made up of 15 amino acids. DNA for the CDR3: TGTGCTAGTGGTTCGCCGACAGGGATGAACACTGAAGCTTTCTTT. Translated, it gives CASGSPTGMNTEAFF.

CDR3 nucleotides: TGCGCCAGCAGAAGACTAGCGGGGGGGTTGGTAGATGAGCAGTTCTTC. This gives the protein CASRRLAGGLVDEQFF. The chain couples TRBV5-1 to TRBJ2-1, with 14 bases fitting TRBD2. J was trimmed by 8 bases and V by 5 bases; bases with no gene match: 9. This CDR3 has 16 amino acids. The V gene's germline CDR1 is SGHRS and CDR2 YFSETQ.

V is TRBV4-1 and J is TRBJ2-2, with D uncertain. The V end lost 0 bases, the J end lost 5 bases, and 16 bases lay between the germline ends. The CDR3 is made up of 17 amino acids. From germline, CDR1 is MGHRA and CDR2 YSYEKL. CDR3 residues: CASSQDGQTRRTGELFF. CDR3 sequence (DNA): TGCGCCAGCAGCCAAGATGGGCAGACCCGACGGACCGGGGAGCTGTTTTTT.

The chain couples TRBV6-1 to TRBJ2-6; TRBD1 matches at 9 bases. The trim removed 7 bases at V and 9 bases at J, leaving 7 bases unmatched. The length of the CDR3 is 14 residues. Per the germline V gene, CDR1 is MNHNS and CDR2 is SASEGT. CDR3 nucleotide sequence: TGTGCCAGCACCAACAGGGGGCCAATCAACGTCCTGACTTTC. It is translated as CASTNRGPINVLTF.

V and J are TRBV7-2 and TRBJ2-2, with D possibly TRBD1 on 6 matching bases. With 6 bases removed from V and 4 bases from J, the gap between germline ends came to 12 bases. Per germline, CDR1 SGHTA and CDR2 FQGNSA. CDR3 size: 14 residues. The CDR3 loop is CASREQGGTGELFF. DNA for the CDR3: TGTGCCAGCAGGGAACAGGGTGGCACCGGGGAGCTGTTTTTT.

The gene calls are TRBV5-1 and TRBJ1-4; D not resolved. The ends were cut back, 4 bases at V and 0 bases at J, with 13 bases in the middle. The germline V gene encodes CDR1 SGHRS and CDR2 YFSETQ. CDR3 size: 16 residues. CDR3 sequence: CASSPMGSSTNEKLFF. CDR3 coding DNA: TGCGCCAGCAGCCCAATGGGTAGCTCAACTAATGAAAAACTGTTTTTT.

This chain connects TRBV5-1 to TRBJ1-4; D is unclear. Trimming removed 5 bases at V and 0 bases at J, with 8 bases between. Germline-derived CDR1 and CDR2 are SGHRS and YFSETQ. The CDR3 spans 14 residues. CDR3 region: CASREGATNEKLFF. The DNA of the CDR3 is TGCGCCAGCAGAGAGGGTGCAACTAATGAAAAACTGTTTTTT. The whole variable domain, remainder taken from reference TRBV5-1 and TRBJ1-4, is KAGVTQTPRYLIKTRGQQVTLSCSPISGHRSVSWYQQTPGQGLQFLFEYFSETQRNKGNFPGRFSGRQFSNSRSEMNVSTLELGDSALYLCASREGATNEKLFFGSGTQLSVL.

The J gene is TRBJ2-1, the V gene TRBV2; 12 bases map to TRBD2. The CDR3 length is 13 residues. V dropped 11 bases and J dropped 9; count of bases not matched to a gene: 8. CDR1 and CDR2 (germline): SNHLY, FYNNEI. The CDR3 sequence is CAGLAGGHTEQFF. Here the CDR3 DNA reads TGTGCCGGTCTAGCGGGGGGGCATACTGAGCAGTTCTTC.

V and J are TRBV6-5 and TRBJ1-2; D gene unclear. V lost 6 bases, J lost 4 bases, and 9 bases lay in between. Germline lookup yields CDR1 MNHEY and CDR2 SVGAGI. The CDR3 sequence is 12 residues long. In DNA, the CDR3 is TGTGCCAGCAGATCAGAGGTCTATGGCTACACCTTC. Translation gives CASRSEVYGYTF.

The chain joins TRBV10-2 to TRBJ2-3; 8 positions agree with TRBD2. Trimming cost V 5 bases and J 0 bases; bases outside gene matches: 1. CDR1 is WSHSY and CDR2 is SAAADI in the germline V gene. CDR3 length equals 14 residues. The CDR3 DNA is TGCGCCAGCAGTTTAGCGGGAAGCACAGATACGCAGTATTTT. Its protein is CASSLAGSTDTQYF.

In regard to this clone: Additional DNA sequences in this sample encode the identical CDR3. The chain couples TRBV6-5 to TRBJ1-6, with TRBD1 matching 11 bases. The V gene end was trimmed by 6 bases and the J gene end by 4 bases; junction bases not matched to a gene: 2. CDR3 length: 15 amino acids. The germline gives CDR1 MNHEY, CDR2 SVGAGI. The CDR3 DNA reads TGTGCCAGCAGAGGACAGGGGGCATATAATTCACCCCTCCACTTT. Translation gives CASRGQGAYNSPLHF.

This clone was picked up a small number of times. DNA for the CDR3: TGCGCCAGCAGCCTCCAACTAGTAGCTCAAGAGACCCAGTACTTC. Translated, it gives CASSLQLVAQETQYF. V gene TRBV4-1 combines with J gene TRBJ2-5, with D possibly TRBD2 on 5 matching bases. CDR1 is MGHRA and CDR2 is YSYEKL in the germline V gene. V lost 4 bases, J lost 2 bases, and 14 bases lay in between. The CDR3 runs to 15 residues.

The chain uses TRBV7-8 and TRBJ1-5; no definite D call. The CDR3 is 17 residues long. The V and J ends lost 3 bases and 2 bases respectively, with 17 bases between them. CDR1 and CDR2 (germline): SGHVS, FQNEAQ. CDR3 coding DNA: TGTGCCAGCAGCTTGTATCTGGCCCCCGCGGGCAATCAGCCCCAGCATTTT. Amino acids: CASSLYLAPAGNQPQHF.

This clone was picked up one time. The rearrangement uses TRBV27 and TRBJ1-6; tentative D call: TRBD1 (5 bases). The CDR3 consists of 15 residues. Germline V CDR1 and CDR2: MNHEY, SMNVEV (reference sequence). Deletions cut 2 bases from V and 8 bases from J, with 13 bases between. The CDR3 protein is CASSLGAVWDSPLHF. In DNA form, the CDR3 reads TGTGCCAGCAGTTTAGGGGCAGTTTGGGATTCACCCCTCCACTTT.

The chain uses TRBV5-1 and TRBJ2-3; D is unresolved. The V end was cut by 0 bases, the J end by 0 bases, with 11 bases between. The CDR3 sequence is 16 residues long. Germline V lookup: CDR1 SGHRS, CDR2 YFSETQ. The CDR3 nucleotides are TGCGCCAGCAGCTTGGGATTAGCCGCTAGCACAGATACGCAGTATTTT. The encoded protein is CASSLGLAASTDTQYF. The variable domain in full, completed from reference TRBV5-1 and TRBJ2-3, reads KAGVTQTPRYLIKTRGQQVTLSCSPISGHRSVSWYQQTPGQGLQFLFEYFSETQRNKGNFPGRFSGRQFSNSRSEMNVSTLELGDSALYLCASSLGLAASTDTQYFGPGTRLTVL.

The chain employs TRBV2 and TRBJ2-1, with 8 bases that match TRBD2. CDR1 SNHLY and CDR2 FYNNEI come from the germline V gene. The length of the CDR3 is 14 residues. V lost 2 bases to trimming and J lost 14 bases; unmatched junction nucleotides: 11. The CDR3 spells CASSESRLAPREFF. DNA of the CDR3: TGTGCCAGCAGTGAAAGTCGACTAGCGCCGCGCGAGTTCTTC.

The J gene is TRBJ2-1, the V gene TRBV11-1; TRBD2 is a possible D gene (5 bases). Germline V gene sequence: CDR1 SGHAT, CDR2 FQDESV (reference sequence). V lost 2 bases, J lost 9 bases, and 14 bases lay in between. The CDR3 sequence is 14 residues long. The CDR3: CASSLRADRGEQFF. CDR3 bases: TGTGCCAGCAGCTTACGGGCTGATCGGGGTGAGCAGTTCTTC.

The V and J genes are TRBV28 and TRBJ2-7, with 8 bases that match TRBD1. Germline CDR1 and CDR2: MDHEN and SYDVKM. CDR3 size: 14 residues. With V trimmed by 7 bases and J by 9 bases, 14 bases remained unmatched. CDR3 sequence reads: CASISGQGASRQYF. In DNA form, the CDR3 reads TGTGCCAGCATCAGCGGGCAGGGGGCAAGTCGGCAGTACTTC.